This T cell receptor (beta chain) was captured by sequencing in a study of blood T cell repertoires in COVID-19. In the study overall: From the United States, Italy and Spain came samples of acute and convalescent COVID-19. From T cells, B-cell-depleted T cells, or PBMCs came the material, which was cDNA or gDNA.

Germline CDR1 is GTSNPN and CDR2 is SVGIG (reference sequence). The CDR3 has 14 amino acids. V dropped 3 bases and J dropped 0 bases, with 12 bases sitting between them. Per the authors' pipeline: Cell counts per sample came from amplifying reference gene primers. Using immunoSEQ multiplex PCR, the repertoire was profiled, and TCRdb retains in-frame clones only, with some absent. Clonal size and the V and J genes are those of that table, whereas D and trimming came from the DNA. The table includes some 150,000 clones, about 77% detected once. The receptor comes from a man aged 60-69 years with acute or convalescent COVID-19. The chain carries TRBV30 and TRBJ2-7; weak D call: TRBD1 (6 bases). The source material was peripheral blood. The CDR3 DNA follows: TGTGCCTGGAGACGAGGGGGAAGCTCCTACGAGCAGTACTTC. Translated: CAWRRGGSSYEQYF.